This TCR beta chain was captured by sequencing in a study of T cell responses to AZD1222 COVID-19 vaccine. Study as a whole: Second doses that came at about 4 or about 12 weeks were put together. General study results and limits: CD4 TCRs associated with vaccination spanned spike, dominating at 160-218 and 743-854. Among spike-specific TCRs, nearly half reportedly target unmutated variant regions. Sampled repertoires all dated from after the peak T cell response.

Here immunoSEQ multiplex PCR was the method, and the copy in TCRdb shows in-frame clones only, minus some. This sample has around 63,000 clones, with roughly 85% found just once. Trimming took off 4 bases at V and 0 bases at J, with 11 bases between the two ends. Germline V gene lookup returns CDR1 SGHRS and CDR2 YFSETQ. This CDR3 has 15 amino acids. About this clone itself: What it recognizes is unknown.

The source of this sequence is an adult in good health. The chain recombines TRBV5-1 with TRBJ1-3; D may be TRBD1 (5 bases). The specimen comprised peripheral blood, sampled on day 0 of AZD1222 vaccination. The CDR3 DNA follows: TGCGCCAGCAGCCGGGACGCTCGCTCTGGAAACACCATATATTTT. This translates into CASSRDARSGNTIYF.